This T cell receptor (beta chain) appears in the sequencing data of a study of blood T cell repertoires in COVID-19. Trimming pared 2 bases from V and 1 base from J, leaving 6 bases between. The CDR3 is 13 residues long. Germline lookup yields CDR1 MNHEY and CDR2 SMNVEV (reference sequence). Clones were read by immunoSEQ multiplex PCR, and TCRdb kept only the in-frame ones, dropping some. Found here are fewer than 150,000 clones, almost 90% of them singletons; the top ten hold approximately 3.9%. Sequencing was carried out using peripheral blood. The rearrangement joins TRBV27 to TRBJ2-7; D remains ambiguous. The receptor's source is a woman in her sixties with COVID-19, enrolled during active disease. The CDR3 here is CASSLTVSYEQYF. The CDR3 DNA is TGTGCCAGCAGTTTAACAGTTTCCTACGAGCAGTACTTC.